These T cell receptor beta chains were read from a single sample in a study of blood T cell repertoires in COVID-19. TCRdb's copy holds only in-frame clones and misses some; the assay was immunoSEQ multiplex PCR. In the table there are fewer than 400,000 clones, roughly 86% of which are singletons. The specimen was peripheral blood. Receptors originate from a woman aged 25 to 39 with COVID-19, enrolled during active disease. Both conserved end residues are part of each CDR3. The order of the fields is CDR3 protein, CDR3 DNA, D gene, clone size, CDR3 length, J gene, V gene. D genes are given only for firm matches. Clone size, where shown, is once, few, many, or a class for clones that have expanded.

CDR3 protein: CASSLVAGMNTEAFF; CDR3 DNA: TGTGCCAGCAGCTTAGTGGCGGGAATGAACACTGAAGCTTTCTTT; D gene: -; clone size: -; CDR3 length: 15; J gene: TRBJ1-1; V gene: TRBV7-9
CDR3 protein: CASSSVGQGLQQPQHF; CDR3 DNA: TGTGCCAGCAGCTCGGTGGGACAGGGTTTGCAACAGCCCCAGCATTTT; D gene: TRBD1; clone size: -; CDR3 length: 16; J gene: TRBJ1-5; V gene: TRBV5-5
CDR3 protein: CASSSGQGRNQPQHF; CDR3 DNA: TGTGCCAGCAGCTCCGGACAGGGTCGCAATCAGCCCCAGCATTTT; D gene: TRBD1; clone size: -; CDR3 length: 15; J gene: TRBJ1-5; V gene: TRBV5-8
CDR3 protein: CASSLLGANTGELFF; CDR3 DNA: TGTGCCAGCAGCTTGTTAGGGGCGAACACCGGGGAGCTGTTTTTT; D gene: -; clone size: -; CDR3 length: 15; J gene: TRBJ2-2; V gene: TRBV5-6
CDR3 protein: CASSLGRVGYNEQFF; CDR3 DNA: TGCGCCAGCAGCTTGGGCAGGGTGGGGTACAATGAGCAGTTCTTC; D gene: -; clone size: -; CDR3 length: 15; J gene: TRBJ2-1; V gene: TRBV5-1
CDR3 protein: CASSSWTSTDTQYF; CDR3 DNA: TGTGCCAGTAGTAGTTGGACTAGCACAGATACGCAGTATTTT; D gene: -; clone size: -; CDR3 length: 14; J gene: TRBJ2-3; V gene: TRBV19
CDR3 protein: CASSKTGYRETQYF; CDR3 DNA: TGTGCCAGCAGCAAGACAGGGTATAGGGAGACCCAGTACTTC; D gene: TRBD1; clone size: -; CDR3 length: 14; J gene: TRBJ2-5; V gene: TRBV7-8
CDR3 protein: CASSIGATGFSTNYGYTF; CDR3 DNA: TGTGCCAGTAGTATAGGGGCAACTGGGTTCTCTACTAACTATGGCTACACCTTC; D gene: -; clone size: few; CDR3 length: 18; J gene: TRBJ1-2; V gene: TRBV19
CDR3 protein: CASSFRGRGHQPQHF; CDR3 DNA: TGTGCCAGCAGTTTCAGGGGGCGAGGTCATCAGCCCCAGCATTTT; D gene: TRBD1; clone size: once; CDR3 length: 15; J gene: TRBJ1-5; V gene: TRBV28
CDR3 protein: CASSYDYGYTF; CDR3 DNA: TGTGCCAGCAGCTATGACTATGGCTACACCTTC; D gene: -; clone size: -; CDR3 length: 11; J gene: TRBJ1-2; V gene: TRBV6-6
CDR3 protein: CASSITAGHQPQHF; CDR3 DNA: TGTGCCAGTAGTATTACGGCAGGGCATCAGCCCCAGCATTTT; D gene: -; clone size: -; CDR3 length: 14; J gene: TRBJ1-5; V gene: TRBV19
CDR3 protein: CATSASSGGVVDTQYF; CDR3 DNA: TGTGCCACCAGTGCCTCTAGCGGGGGGGTCGTGGATACGCAGTATTTT; D gene: TRBD2; clone size: -; CDR3 length: 16; J gene: TRBJ2-3; V gene: TRBV24-1
CDR3 protein: CASSPPLGRAEGNEKLFF; CDR3 DNA: TGTGCCAGCTCACCACCGTTGGGCCGGGCGGAGGGTAATGAAAAACTGTTTTTT; D gene: -; clone size: -; CDR3 length: 18; J gene: TRBJ1-4; V gene: TRBV18
CDR3 protein: CASSKTGSVETQYF; CDR3 DNA: TGTGCCAGCAGTAAGACAGGGAGTGTGGAGACCCAGTACTTC; D gene: TRBD1; clone size: -; CDR3 length: 14; J gene: TRBJ2-5; V gene: TRBV6-2/TRBV6-3
CDR3 protein: CASSDPLVTRPRQFF; CDR3 DNA: TGTGCCAGCAGCGATCCCTTGGTTACTCGTCCTAGGCAGTTCTTC; D gene: -; clone size: -; CDR3 length: 15; J gene: TRBJ2-1; V gene: TRBV3-1/TRBV3-2
CDR3 protein: CASSQERGHSDWVYGYTF; CDR3 DNA: TGTGCCAGCAGCCAAGAACGGGGACACTCAGATTGGGTCTATGGCTACACCTTC; D gene: -; clone size: -; CDR3 length: 18; J gene: TRBJ1-2; V gene: TRBV4-2
CDR3 protein: CASSDLSGGARSYNEQFF; CDR3 DNA: TGCGCCAGCAGTGATCTTAGCGGGGGGGCCAGGTCCTACAATGAGCAGTTCTTC; D gene: TRBD2; clone size: -; CDR3 length: 18; J gene: TRBJ2-1; V gene: TRBV10-2
CDR3 protein: CATSGTDDYGYTF; CDR3 DNA: TGTGCCACCAGTGGGACAGATGACTATGGCTACACCTTC; D gene: -; clone size: -; CDR3 length: 13; J gene: TRBJ1-2; V gene: TRBV24-1
CDR3 protein: CASSPTVVANYGYTF; CDR3 DNA: TGTGCCAGCAGCCCGACAGTAGTAGCTAACTATGGCTACACCTTC; D gene: -; clone size: -; CDR3 length: 15; J gene: TRBJ1-2; V gene: TRBV7-9
CDR3 protein: CASSLYFTGAGNSPLHF; CDR3 DNA: TGTGCCAGCAGCTTATACTTTACAGGGGCAGGGAATTCACCCCTCCACTTT; D gene: TRBD1; clone size: -; CDR3 length: 17; J gene: TRBJ1-6; V gene: TRBV7-2
CDR3 protein: CASSERDTIYF; CDR3 DNA: TGTGCCAGCAGTGAAAGAGACACCATATATTTT; D gene: -; clone size: -; CDR3 length: 11; J gene: TRBJ1-3; V gene: TRBV2
CDR3 protein: CASSPLKAGDIYTF; CDR3 DNA: TGTGCCAGCAGTCCCCTCAAGGCAGGGGACATCTACACCTTC; D gene: -; clone size: -; CDR3 length: 14; J gene: TRBJ1-2; V gene: TRBV6-2/TRBV6-3
CDR3 protein: CATRYKSMNTEAFF; CDR3 DNA: TGTGCCACCCGGTATAAGTCAATGAACACTGAAGCTTTCTTT; D gene: -; clone size: -; CDR3 length: 14; J gene: TRBJ1-1; V gene: TRBV19
CDR3 protein: CASSQGLRGTGELFF; CDR3 DNA: TGTGCCAGCAGCCAGGGTCTCAGGGGTACCGGGGAGCTGTTTTTT; D gene: -; clone size: -; CDR3 length: 15; J gene: TRBJ2-2; V gene: TRBV3-1/TRBV3-2
CDR3 protein: CASSGDRGEKLFF; CDR3 DNA: TGTGCCAGCAGTGGAGACAGGGGAGAAAAACTGTTTTTT; D gene: TRBD1; clone size: -; CDR3 length: 13; J gene: TRBJ1-4; V gene: TRBV4-2
CDR3 protein: CASSLQSNQPQHF; CDR3 DNA: TGTGCCAGCAGCCTACAGTCAAATCAGCCCCAGCATTTT; D gene: -; clone size: once; CDR3 length: 13; J gene: TRBJ1-5; V gene: TRBV7-8
CDR3 protein: CASSQNSPDTQYF; CDR3 DNA: TGTGCCAGCTCACAAAACAGCCCAGATACGCAGTATTTT; D gene: -; clone size: -; CDR3 length: 13; J gene: TRBJ2-3; V gene: TRBV18
CDR3 protein: CASSSGGDRRYNSPLHF; CDR3 DNA: TGTGCCAGCAGCTCCGGGGGGGACAGAAGATATAATTCACCCCTCCACTTT; D gene: TRBD1; clone size: few; CDR3 length: 17; J gene: TRBJ1-6; V gene: TRBV9
CDR3 protein: CAISSTGVGTEAFF; CDR3 DNA: TGTGCCATCAGCTCGACAGGGGTGGGTACTGAAGCTTTCTTT; D gene: TRBD1; clone size: -; CDR3 length: 14; J gene: TRBJ1-1; V gene: TRBV10-3
CDR3 protein: CASSPGQGAVGEQFF; CDR3 DNA: TGTGCCAGCAGTCCGGGACAGGGGGCAGTCGGTGAGCAGTTCTTC; D gene: TRBD1; clone size: -; CDR3 length: 15; J gene: TRBJ2-1; V gene: TRBV6-5
CDR3 protein: CASGGTGAGNTIYF; CDR3 DNA: TGTGCCAGCGGGGGGACAGGGGCTGGAAACACCATATATTTT; D gene: TRBD1; clone size: -; CDR3 length: 14; J gene: TRBJ1-3; V gene: TRBV25-1
CDR3 protein: CASSGRGGYGYTF; CDR3 DNA: TGTGCCAGCAGTGGAAGGGGAGGGTATGGCTACACCTTC; D gene: -; clone size: -; CDR3 length: 13; J gene: TRBJ1-2; V gene: TRBV2
CDR3 protein: CASSLALIGGGSPLHF; CDR3 DNA: TGCGCCAGCAGCTTGGCCCTGATAGGGGGCGGTTCACCCCTCCACTTT; D gene: TRBD1; clone size: -; CDR3 length: 16; J gene: TRBJ1-6; V gene: TRBV5-1
CDR3 protein: CASSQGHGDIQYF; CDR3 DNA: TGTGCCAGCAGCCAGGGTCACGGTGACATTCAGTACTTC; D gene: -; clone size: -; CDR3 length: 13; J gene: TRBJ2-4; V gene: TRBV7-3
CDR3 protein: CASSQGPGYGYTF; CDR3 DNA: TGTGCCAGCAGCCAGGGGCCAGGGTATGGCTACACCTTC; D gene: -; clone size: -; CDR3 length: 13; J gene: TRBJ1-2; V gene: TRBV3-1/TRBV3-2
CDR3 protein: CASSLANREEFF; CDR3 DNA: TGCGCCAGCAGCTTGGCCAACCGAGAGGAATTCTTC; D gene: -; clone size: -; CDR3 length: 12; J gene: TRBJ2-1; V gene: TRBV5-1
CDR3 protein: CASSSSRDKYNYGYTF; CDR3 DNA: TGTGCCAGCAGCTCGTCACGGGACAAGTATAACTATGGCTACACCTTC; D gene: -; clone size: -; CDR3 length: 16; J gene: TRBJ1-2; V gene: TRBV7-2
CDR3 protein: CASSLIMAGEETQYF; CDR3 DNA: TGTGCCAGCAGCTTAATTATGGCAGGGGAAGAGACCCAGTACTTC; D gene: -; clone size: -; CDR3 length: 15; J gene: TRBJ2-5; V gene: TRBV11-2
CDR3 protein: CASSPPGGATEAFF; CDR3 DNA: TGTGCCAGCAGCCCCCCGGGGGGGGCAACTGAAGCTTTCTTT; D gene: -; clone size: once; CDR3 length: 14; J gene: TRBJ1-1; V gene: TRBV3-1/TRBV3-2
CDR3 protein: CASSLTSGANTGELFF; CDR3 DNA: TGTGCCAGCAGCCTGACCAGCGGGGCGAACACCGGGGAGCTGTTTTTT; D gene: TRBD2; clone size: -; CDR3 length: 16; J gene: TRBJ2-2; V gene: TRBV7-9
CDR3 protein: CASRKSRGSYNSPLHF; CDR3 DNA: TGTGCCAGTAGGAAATCGCGGGGCTCCTATAATTCACCCCTCCACTTT; D gene: -; clone size: -; CDR3 length: 16; J gene: TRBJ1-6; V gene: TRBV19
CDR3 protein: CAIRADSSKVPYEQYF; CDR3 DNA: TGTGCCATCAGAGCCGACAGCTCCAAAGTCCCCTACGAGCAGTACTTC; D gene: -; clone size: -; CDR3 length: 16; J gene: TRBJ2-7; V gene: TRBV10-3
CDR3 protein: CASSLEGILLIDTEAFF; CDR3 DNA: TGTGCCAGCAGCTTGGAGGGGATTCTCCTCATTGACACTGAAGCTTTCTTT; D gene: -; clone size: -; CDR3 length: 17; J gene: TRBJ1-1; V gene: TRBV5-6
CDR3 protein: CASSFAEDTEAFF; CDR3 DNA: TGTGCCAGCAGTTTCGCTGAGGACACTGAAGCTTTCTTT; D gene: -; clone size: once; CDR3 length: 13; J gene: TRBJ1-1; V gene: TRBV12-3/TRBV12-4
CDR3 protein: CASSSGGALNYGYTF; CDR3 DNA: TGTGCCAGCAGCTCTGGTGGAGCCCTTAACTATGGCTACACCTTC; D gene: -; clone size: -; CDR3 length: 15; J gene: TRBJ1-2; V gene: TRBV7-9
CDR3 protein: CAWSAGLQNTEAFF; CDR3 DNA: TGTGCCTGGAGTGCGGGACTGCAGAACACTGAAGCTTTCTTT; D gene: -; clone size: -; CDR3 length: 14; J gene: TRBJ1-1; V gene: TRBV30
CDR3 protein: CASSRDGTSGALEQYF; CDR3 DNA: TGTGCCAGCAGCCGCGACGGGACTAGCGGGGCCCTCGAGCAGTACTTC; D gene: TRBD2; clone size: -; CDR3 length: 16; J gene: TRBJ2-7; V gene: TRBV5-6
CDR3 protein: CASSPTVLGEPQHF; CDR3 DNA: TGCGCCAGCAGCCCGACAGTGTTGGGTGAGCCCCAGCATTTT; D gene: -; clone size: -; CDR3 length: 14; J gene: TRBJ1-5; V gene: TRBV5-1
CDR3 protein: CAISRIGRRGDNEQFF; CDR3 DNA: TGTGCCATCAGCAGAATAGGACGGCGGGGAGACAATGAGCAGTTCTTC; D gene: -; clone size: -; CDR3 length: 16; J gene: TRBJ2-1; V gene: TRBV10-3
CDR3 protein: CASSGSTWAGTGELFF; CDR3 DNA: TGTGCCAGCAGCGGATCCACGTGGGCGGGCACCGGGGAGCTGTTTTTT; D gene: -; clone size: -; CDR3 length: 16; J gene: TRBJ2-2; V gene: TRBV5-5
CDR3 protein: CASTRQGGYTEAFF; CDR3 DNA: TGTGCCAGTACTCGACAGGGGGGGTACACTGAAGCTTTCTTT; D gene: TRBD1; clone size: once; CDR3 length: 14; J gene: TRBJ1-1; V gene: TRBV19
CDR3 protein: CASSQDVAGGTDTQYF; CDR3 DNA: TGCGCCAGCAGCCAAGATGTTGCCGGGGGCACAGATACGCAGTATTTT; D gene: -; clone size: once; CDR3 length: 16; J gene: TRBJ2-3; V gene: TRBV4-3
CDR3 protein: CASSSGTSGYNEQFF; CDR3 DNA: TGTGCCAGCAGTTCCGGGACTAGCGGGTACAATGAGCAGTTCTTC; D gene: TRBD2; clone size: -; CDR3 length: 15; J gene: TRBJ2-1; V gene: TRBV6-5
CDR3 protein: CASSYPRQGKGNEQFF; CDR3 DNA: TGTGCCAGCAGTTACCCGAGACAGGGAAAAGGCAATGAGCAGTTCTTC; D gene: TRBD1; clone size: -; CDR3 length: 16; J gene: TRBJ2-1; V gene: TRBV6-2/TRBV6-3
CDR3 protein: CATHPGTGFQPQHF; CDR3 DNA: TGTGCCACCCACCCCGGGACAGGGTTCCAGCCCCAGCATTTT; D gene: TRBD1; clone size: -; CDR3 length: 14; J gene: TRBJ1-5; V gene: TRBV15
CDR3 protein: CASTSPGGAGDTQYF; CDR3 DNA: TGCGCCAGCACCTCCCCCGGGGGGGCCGGAGATACGCAGTATTTT; D gene: TRBD2; clone size: -; CDR3 length: 15; J gene: TRBJ2-3; V gene: TRBV4-1
CDR3 protein: CASSILRTTNYGYTF; CDR3 DNA: TGTGCCAGTAGTATTTTAAGGACAACTAACTATGGCTACACCTTC; D gene: -; clone size: -; CDR3 length: 15; J gene: TRBJ1-2; V gene: TRBV19
CDR3 protein: CASSTPQTANTEAFF; CDR3 DNA: TGTGCCAGTTCCACCCCCCAAACAGCGAACACTGAAGCTTTCTTT; D gene: -; clone size: -; CDR3 length: 15; J gene: TRBJ1-1; V gene: TRBV6-6
CDR3 protein: CATHGVLGGNTIYF; CDR3 DNA: TGTGCCACCCACGGGGTCCTAGGCGGAAACACCATATATTTT; D gene: -; clone size: -; CDR3 length: 14; J gene: TRBJ1-3; V gene: TRBV10-3